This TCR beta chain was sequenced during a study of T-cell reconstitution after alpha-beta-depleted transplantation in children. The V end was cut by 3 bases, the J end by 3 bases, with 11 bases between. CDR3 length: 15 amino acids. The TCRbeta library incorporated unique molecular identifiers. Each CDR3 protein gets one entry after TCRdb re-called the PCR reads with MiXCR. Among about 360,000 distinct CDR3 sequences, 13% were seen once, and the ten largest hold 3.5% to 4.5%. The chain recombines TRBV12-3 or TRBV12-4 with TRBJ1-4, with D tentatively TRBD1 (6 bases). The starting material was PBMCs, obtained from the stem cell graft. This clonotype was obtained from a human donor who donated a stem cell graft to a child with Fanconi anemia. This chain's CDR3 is CASSLLAGANEKLFF. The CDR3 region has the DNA TGTGCCAGCAGTTTGTTAGCAGGGGCTAATGAAAAACTGTTTTTT.